Following are 2 T cell receptor beta chains from one sample sequenced in a study of blood T cell repertoires in COVID-19. The data were produced by immunoSEQ multiplex PCR, yet TCRdb's version contains in-frame clones alone and is incomplete. Of roughly 300,000 clones listed, approximately 92% were seen once; the top ten hold 0.9% to 1.2%. Material: PBMCs or T cells enriched from blood (not recorded which). The receptors come from a woman aged 25 to 39 who had recovered from COVID-19.

V gene TRBV7-9 combines with J gene TRBJ1-2, with a weak D call TRBD1 (6 bases). The CDR3 covers 13 residues. The V end lost 2 bases, the J end lost 4 bases, and 8 bases lay between the germline ends. Germline V gives CDR1 SEHNR, CDR2 FQNEAQ (reference sequence). CDR3 sequence: CASSLQGTYGYTF. Here the CDR3 DNA reads TGTGCCAGCAGCTTACAGGGGACCTATGGCTACACCTTC. The variable domain in full, with the rest retrieved from reference TRBV7-9 and TRBJ1-2, is DTGVSQNPRHKITKRGQNVTFRCDPISEHNRLYWYRQTLGQGPEFLTYFQNEAQLEKSRLLSDRFSAERPKGSFSTLEIQRTEQGDSAMYLCASSLQGTYGYTFGSGTRLTVV.

The chain is built from TRBV6-2 or TRBV6-3 and TRBJ1-1; maybe TRBD1 (5 bases). This CDR3 is built from 13 residues. Trimming pared 5 bases from V and 1 base from J, leaving 8 bases between. Per the germline V gene, CDR1 is MNHEY and CDR2 is SVGEGT. In DNA, the CDR3 is TGTGCCAGCAGTGCTACAGGGAACACTGAAGCTTTCTTT. It translates to CASSATGNTEAFF.